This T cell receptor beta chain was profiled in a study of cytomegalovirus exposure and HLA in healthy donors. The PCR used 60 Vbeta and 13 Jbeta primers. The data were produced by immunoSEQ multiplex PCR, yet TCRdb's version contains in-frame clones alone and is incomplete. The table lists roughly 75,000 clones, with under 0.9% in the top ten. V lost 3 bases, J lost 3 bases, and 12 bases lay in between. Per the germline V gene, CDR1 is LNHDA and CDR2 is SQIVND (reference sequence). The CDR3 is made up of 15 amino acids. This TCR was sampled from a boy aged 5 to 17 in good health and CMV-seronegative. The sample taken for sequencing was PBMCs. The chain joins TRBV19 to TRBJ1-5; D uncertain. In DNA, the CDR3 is TGTGCCAGTAGTATGATCCGTGGAGACAATCAGCCCCAGCATTTT. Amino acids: CASSMIRGDNQPQHF. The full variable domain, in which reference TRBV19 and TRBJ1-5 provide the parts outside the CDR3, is DGGITQSPKYLFRKEGQNVTLSCEQNLNHDAMYWYRQDPGQGLRLIYYSQIVNDFQKGDIAEGYSVSREKKESFPLTVTSAQKNPTAFYLCASSMIRGDNQPQHFGDGTRLSIL.